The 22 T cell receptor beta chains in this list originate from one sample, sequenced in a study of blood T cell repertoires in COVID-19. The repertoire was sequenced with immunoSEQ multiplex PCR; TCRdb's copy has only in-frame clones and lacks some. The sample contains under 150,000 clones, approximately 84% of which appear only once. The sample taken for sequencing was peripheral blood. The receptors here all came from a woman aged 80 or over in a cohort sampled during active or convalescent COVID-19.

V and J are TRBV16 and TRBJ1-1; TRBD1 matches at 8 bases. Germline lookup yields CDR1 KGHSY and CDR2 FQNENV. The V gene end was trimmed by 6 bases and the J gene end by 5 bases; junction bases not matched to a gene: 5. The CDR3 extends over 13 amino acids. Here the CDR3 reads CASSRNRGTEAFF. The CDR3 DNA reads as TGTGCCAGCAGTCGAAACAGGGGGACTGAAGCTTTCTTT.

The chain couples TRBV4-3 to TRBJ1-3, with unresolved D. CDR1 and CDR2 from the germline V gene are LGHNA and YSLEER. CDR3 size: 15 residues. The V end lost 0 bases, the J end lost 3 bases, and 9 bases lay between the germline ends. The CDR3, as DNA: TGCGCCAGCAGCCAAGATTCTAGGCATGGAAACACCATATATTTT. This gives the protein CASSQDSRHGNTIYF.

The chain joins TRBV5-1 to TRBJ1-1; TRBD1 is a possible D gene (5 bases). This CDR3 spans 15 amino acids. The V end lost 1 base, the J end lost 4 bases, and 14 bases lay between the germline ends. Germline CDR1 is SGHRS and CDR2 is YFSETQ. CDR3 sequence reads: CASSLRGYGSTEAFF. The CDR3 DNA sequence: TGCGCCAGCAGCTTGCGGGGGTATGGTAGCACTGAAGCTTTCTTT.

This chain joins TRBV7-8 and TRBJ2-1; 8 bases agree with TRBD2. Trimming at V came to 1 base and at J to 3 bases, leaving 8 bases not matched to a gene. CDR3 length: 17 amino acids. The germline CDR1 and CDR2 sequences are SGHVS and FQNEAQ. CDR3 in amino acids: CASSLGILAADYNEQFF. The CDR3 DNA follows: TGTGCCAGCAGCTTAGGGATACTAGCGGCTGACTACAATGAGCAGTTCTTC.

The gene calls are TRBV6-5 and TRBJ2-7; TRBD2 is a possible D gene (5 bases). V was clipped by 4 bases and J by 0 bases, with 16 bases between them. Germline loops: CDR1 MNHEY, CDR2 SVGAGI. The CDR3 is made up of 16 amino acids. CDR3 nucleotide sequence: TGTGCCAGCAGTTTCAGAGGGCCGCCTAGCTCCTACGAGCAGTACGTC. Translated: CASSFRGPPSSYEQYV.

CDR3 amino acids: CASSRDRSSYEQYV. CDR3 nucleotide sequence: TGTGCCAGCAGTCGGGACAGGAGCTCCTACGAGCAGTACGTC. V usage is TRBV6-5 and J usage is TRBJ2-7, with 8 bases lining up with TRBD1. The CDR3 runs 14 residues. Germline CDR1 and CDR2: MNHEY and SVGAGI. J was trimmed by 0 bases and V by 5 bases; bases with no gene match: 3.

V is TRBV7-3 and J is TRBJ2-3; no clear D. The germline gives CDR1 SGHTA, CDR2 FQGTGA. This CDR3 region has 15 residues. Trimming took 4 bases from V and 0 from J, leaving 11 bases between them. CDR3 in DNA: TGTGCCAGCAGCTCGTCTGCGCGGAGCACAGATACGCAGTATTTT. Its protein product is CASSSSARSTDTQYF.

CDR3 sequence reads: CASSIVRGVYGYTF. The CDR3 DNA reads TGTGCCAGTAGTATAGTAAGGGGTGTCTATGGCTACACCTTC. This rearrangement joins TRBV19 to TRBJ1-2; weak D call: TRBD1 (5 bases). Per germline, CDR1 LNHDA and CDR2 SQIVND (reference sequence). Trimming took off 1 base at V and 4 bases at J, with 10 bases between the two ends. The CDR3 sequence is 14 residues long.

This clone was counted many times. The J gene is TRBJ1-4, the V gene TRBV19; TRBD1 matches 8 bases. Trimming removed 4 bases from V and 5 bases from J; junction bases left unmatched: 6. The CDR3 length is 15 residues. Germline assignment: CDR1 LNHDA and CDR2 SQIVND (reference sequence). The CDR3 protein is CASSTRTGKNEKLFF. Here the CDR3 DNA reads TGTGCCAGTAGTACTCGGACAGGGAAAAATGAAAAACTGTTTTTT. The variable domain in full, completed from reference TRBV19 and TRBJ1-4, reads DGGITQSPKYLFRKEGQNVTLSCEQNLNHDAMYWYRQDPGQGLRLIYYSQIVNDFQKGDIAEGYSVSREKKESFPLTVTSAQKNPTAFYLCASSTRTGKNEKLFFGSGTQLSVL.

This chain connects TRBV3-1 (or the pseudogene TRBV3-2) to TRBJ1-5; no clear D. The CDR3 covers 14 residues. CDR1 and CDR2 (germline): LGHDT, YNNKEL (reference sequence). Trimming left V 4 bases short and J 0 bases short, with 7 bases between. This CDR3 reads CASSPAGSNQPQHF. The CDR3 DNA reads TGTGCCAGCAGCCCAGCGGGTAGCAATCAGCCCCAGCATTTT.

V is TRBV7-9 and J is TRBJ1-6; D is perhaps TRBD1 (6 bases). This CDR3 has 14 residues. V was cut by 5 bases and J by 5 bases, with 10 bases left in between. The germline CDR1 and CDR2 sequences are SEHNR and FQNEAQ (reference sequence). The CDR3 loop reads CASSPDSNNSPLHF. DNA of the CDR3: TGTGCCAGCAGCCCGGACAGTAATAATTCACCCCTCCACTTT.

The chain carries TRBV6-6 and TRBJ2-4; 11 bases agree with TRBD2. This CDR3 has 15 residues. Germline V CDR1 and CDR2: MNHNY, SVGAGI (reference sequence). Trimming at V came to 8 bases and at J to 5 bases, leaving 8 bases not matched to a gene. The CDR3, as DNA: TGTGCCAGCTTTCTTAGCGGGGGGGCTGAAAACATTCAGTACTTC. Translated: CASFLSGGAENIQYF.

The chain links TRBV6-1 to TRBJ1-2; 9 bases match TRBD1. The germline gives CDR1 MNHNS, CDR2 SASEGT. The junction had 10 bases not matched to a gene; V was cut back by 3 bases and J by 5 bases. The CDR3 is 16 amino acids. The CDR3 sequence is CASSDLGTGLLYGYTF. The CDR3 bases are TGTGCCAGCAGTGATCTTGGGACAGGGCTCTTGTATGGCTACACCTTC.

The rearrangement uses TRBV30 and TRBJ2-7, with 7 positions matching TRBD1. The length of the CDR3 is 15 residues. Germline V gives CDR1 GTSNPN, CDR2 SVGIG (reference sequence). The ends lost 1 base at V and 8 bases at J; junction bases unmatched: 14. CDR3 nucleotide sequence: TGTGCCTGGAGTGCCGGGACAGCGGTAGCGCGCCAGCAGTACTTC. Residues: CAWSAGTAVARQQYF.

The CDR3 DNA reads TGTGCCAGCAGCTTCGGCGGGGACGTCTCTGGAAACACCATATATTTT. Translated: CASSFGGDVSGNTIYF. The chain couples TRBV2 to TRBJ1-3; maybe TRBD1 (5 bases). The germline V gene encodes CDR1 SNHLY and CDR2 FYNNEI. The CDR3 consists of 16 residues. Trimming took off 6 bases at V and 0 bases at J, with 15 bases between the two ends.

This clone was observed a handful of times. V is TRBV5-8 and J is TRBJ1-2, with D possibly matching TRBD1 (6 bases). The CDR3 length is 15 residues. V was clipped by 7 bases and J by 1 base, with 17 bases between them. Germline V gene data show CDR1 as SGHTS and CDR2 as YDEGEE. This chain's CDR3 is CASSSGQPLNYGYTF. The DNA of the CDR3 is TGTGCCAGCTCCTCCGGACAGCCTCTTAACTATGGCTACACCTTC.

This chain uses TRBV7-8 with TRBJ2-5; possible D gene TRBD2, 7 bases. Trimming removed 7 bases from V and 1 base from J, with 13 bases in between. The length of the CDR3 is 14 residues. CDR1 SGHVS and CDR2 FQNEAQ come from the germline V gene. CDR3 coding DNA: TGTGCCAGCACGTGGGCGGGGGCCCAAGAGACCCAGTACTTC. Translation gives CASTWAGAQETQYF.

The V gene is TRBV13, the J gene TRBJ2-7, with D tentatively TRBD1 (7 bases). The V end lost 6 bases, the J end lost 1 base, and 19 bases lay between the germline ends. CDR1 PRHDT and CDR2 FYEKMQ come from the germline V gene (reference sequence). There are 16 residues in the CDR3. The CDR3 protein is CASSRGTDRSSYEQYF. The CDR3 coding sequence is TGTGCCAGCAGTCGGGGGACGGACAGGTCATCCTACGAGCAGTACTTC.

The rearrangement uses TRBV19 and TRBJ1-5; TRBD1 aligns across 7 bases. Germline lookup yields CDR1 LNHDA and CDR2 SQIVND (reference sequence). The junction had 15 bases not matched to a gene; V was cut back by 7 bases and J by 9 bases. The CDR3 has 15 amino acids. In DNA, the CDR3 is TGTGCCAGTAATTCCGGGACAGCCGGCGTCGGGCCCCAGCATTTT. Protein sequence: CASNSGTAGVGPQHF.

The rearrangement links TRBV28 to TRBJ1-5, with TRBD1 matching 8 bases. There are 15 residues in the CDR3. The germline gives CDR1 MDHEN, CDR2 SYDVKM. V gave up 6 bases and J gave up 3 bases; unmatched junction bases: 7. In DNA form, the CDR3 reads TGTGCCAGCAGGCCCGGGACAGGACCCAATCAGCCCCAGCATTTT. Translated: CASRPGTGPNQPQHF.

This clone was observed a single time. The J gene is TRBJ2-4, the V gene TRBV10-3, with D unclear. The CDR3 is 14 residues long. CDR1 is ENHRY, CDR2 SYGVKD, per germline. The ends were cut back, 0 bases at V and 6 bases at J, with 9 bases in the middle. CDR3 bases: TGTGCCATCAGTGAGTCAGAGTCCGGAAACATTCAGTACTTC. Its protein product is CAISESESGNIQYF.

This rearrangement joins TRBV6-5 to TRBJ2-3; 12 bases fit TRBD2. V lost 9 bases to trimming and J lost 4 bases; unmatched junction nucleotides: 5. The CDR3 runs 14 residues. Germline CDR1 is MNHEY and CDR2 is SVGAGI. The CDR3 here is CASASGGAPDTQYF. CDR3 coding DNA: TGTGCCAGTGCTAGCGGGGGGGCTCCAGATACGCAGTATTTT.